This TCR beta chain was retrieved from a study of blood T cells in healthy people across ages. General study points: CMV status of donors was not determined, possibly confounding expanded clonotype changes.

This clonotype occurred a few times. Its antigen is not identified. Germline CDR1 SGDLS, CDR2 YYNGEE. V trimming: 0 bases; J trimming: 0 bases; junction bases outside the gene matches: 10. CDR3 length: 19 amino acids. The use of a sample-barcoded 5' primer and a J-beta primer mix characterized a second PCR of about 6 to 11 cycles. MiXCR, run by TCRdb on the 5' RACE reads, gives a single entry per CDR3 protein. Among around 1,000,000 distinct CDR3 sequences, about 23% were seen once, and the ten largest hold less than 0.85%. The data also belong to a second study, concerning T cells of mothers and their children. In that study: Study donors consisted of a few healthy Caucasian mothers and their six children.

Sequencing was performed on blood. This sequence joins TRBV9 and TRBJ2-3; 10 bases are shared with TRBD2. The receptor was derived from a girl aged 2 to 10 in good health. As DNA, the CDR3 is TGTGCCAGCAGCGTAGTCGGGCTAGCGGGGGCCCTTAGCACAGATACGCAGTATTTT. Translating gives CASSVVGLAGALSTDTQYF.